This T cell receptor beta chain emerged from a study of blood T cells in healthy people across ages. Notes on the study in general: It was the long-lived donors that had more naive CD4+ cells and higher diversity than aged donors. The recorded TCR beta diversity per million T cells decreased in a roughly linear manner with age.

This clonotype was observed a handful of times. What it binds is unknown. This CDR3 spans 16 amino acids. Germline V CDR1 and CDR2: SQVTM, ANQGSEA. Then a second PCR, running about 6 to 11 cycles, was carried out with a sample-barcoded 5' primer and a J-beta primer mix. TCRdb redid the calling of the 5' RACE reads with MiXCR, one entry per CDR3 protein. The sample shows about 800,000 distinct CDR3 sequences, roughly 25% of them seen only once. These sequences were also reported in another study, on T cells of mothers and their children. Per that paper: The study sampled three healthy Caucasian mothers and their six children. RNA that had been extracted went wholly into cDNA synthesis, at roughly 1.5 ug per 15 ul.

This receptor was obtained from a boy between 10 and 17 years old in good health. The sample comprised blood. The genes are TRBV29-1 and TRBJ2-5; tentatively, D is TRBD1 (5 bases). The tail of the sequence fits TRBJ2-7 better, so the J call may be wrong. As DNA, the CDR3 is TGCAGCGCCATACAACTAAGGGGCTTTAGCTCCTACGAGCAGTACTTC. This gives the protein CSAIQLRGFSSYEQYF.